These 5 T cell receptor beta chains were all obtained from the same sample, sequenced in a study of blood T cell repertoires in COVID-19. Sequencing used immunoSEQ multiplex PCR; TCRdb keeps in-frame clones, though not all of them. The data hold 140,000 to 150,000 clones, with around 88% observed a single time. The sample was peripheral blood. The receptors derive from a man aged 55 to 69 with active or convalescent COVID-19.

The V call is TRBV5-1, the J call TRBJ2-1; TRBD1 agrees at 9 bases. CDR3 length: 14 amino acids. V was pared by 4 bases and J by 7 bases, with 6 bases of the junction left unmatched. Looked up from germline, CDR1 is SGHRS and CDR2 is YFSETQ. Here the CDR3 reads CASSGTGSGNEQFF. The CDR3 DNA follows: TGCGCCAGCAGCGGGACAGGGTCGGGAAATGAGCAGTTCTTC. Full variable domain (outside the CDR3, taken from reference TRBV5-1 and TRBJ2-1): KAGVTQTPRYLIKTRGQQVTLSCSPISGHRSVSWYQQTPGQGLQFLFEYFSETQRNKGNFPGRFSGRQFSNSRSEMNVSTLELGDSALYLCASSGTGSGNEQFFGPGTRLTVL.

V usage is TRBV28 and J usage is TRBJ1-4; TRBD1 aligns across 7 bases. Germline V gene data show CDR1 as MDHEN and CDR2 as SYDVKM. The V segment lost 1 base and the J segment 12 bases; nucleotides outside the gene matches: 14. The CDR3 has 16 residues. As DNA, the CDR3 is TGTGCCAGCAGTTTATTAAGGGCAGGGGGGAATGTGGAACTGTTTTTT. It translates to CASSLLRAGGNVELFF.

The J gene is TRBJ1-1, the V gene TRBV23-1; perhaps TRBD1 as D (5 bases). TRBV23-1 is reported as an ORF; its role is uncertain. The CDR3 extends over 14 amino acids. The ends were cut back, 8 bases at V and 4 bases at J, with 17 bases in the middle. The CDR3 protein is CASGPGLRGTEAFF. The CDR3 nucleotides read TGCGCCAGCGGACCGGGACTCCGAGGCACTGAAGCTTTCTTT.

The V and J genes are TRBV6-7 and TRBJ1-3; D gene unclear. TRBV6-7 carries the ORF label, with uncertain function. The CDR3 runs to 14 residues. Between the trimmed V and J ends, which lost 7 bases and 0 bases, there was a span of 10 bases. Here the CDR3 DNA reads TGTGCCAGCAACTTAGAACCCTCTGGAAACACCATATATTTT. This gives the protein CASNLEPSGNTIYF.

The CDR3 DNA reads as TGTGCCAGCAGCCGCAGGACTAGCGGGAGGGCCCCAGAGACCCAGTACTTC. The encoded protein is CASSRRTSGRAPETQYF. This chain connects TRBV7-2 to TRBJ2-5, with 15 positions matching TRBD2. The CDR3 runs 17 residues. Losses at the gene ends were 5 bases for V and 4 bases for J; bases not matched to a gene: 8. Looked up from germline, CDR1 is SGHTA and CDR2 is FQGNSA.